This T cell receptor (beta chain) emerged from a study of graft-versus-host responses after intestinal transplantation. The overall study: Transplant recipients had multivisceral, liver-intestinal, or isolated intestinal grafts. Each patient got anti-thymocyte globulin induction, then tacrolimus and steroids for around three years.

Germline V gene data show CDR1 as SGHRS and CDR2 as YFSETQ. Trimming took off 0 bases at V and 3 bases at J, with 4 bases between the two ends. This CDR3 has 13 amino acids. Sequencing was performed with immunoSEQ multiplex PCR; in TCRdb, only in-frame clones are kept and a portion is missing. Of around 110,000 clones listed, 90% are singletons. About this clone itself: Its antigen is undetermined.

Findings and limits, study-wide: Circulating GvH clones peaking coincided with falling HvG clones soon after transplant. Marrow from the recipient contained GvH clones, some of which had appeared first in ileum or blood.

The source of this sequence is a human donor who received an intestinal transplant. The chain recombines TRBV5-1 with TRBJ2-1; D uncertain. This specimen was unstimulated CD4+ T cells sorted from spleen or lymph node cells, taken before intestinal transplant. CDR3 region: CASSLGGYNEQFF. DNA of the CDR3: TGCGCCAGCAGCTTGGGCGGCTACAATGAGCAGTTCTTC.